This paragraph reports one T cell receptor (beta chain). This table comes from immunoSEQ multiplex PCR, and its TCRdb copy is limited to in-frame clones, with some not included. The sample includes 2,500,000 or so clones, 90% to 95% of them seen just once. The data originate from a study of shared clonotypes between healthy human individuals. Specimen: naive CD4+ T cells sorted from blood. Subset given: CD45RA+ positively selected. This TCR was recovered from a man between 18 and 29 years old in good health.

Written as DNA, the CDR3 is TGTGCCAGCTCACCGGCCAAAATCCCGAACACTGAAGCTTTCTTT. Its translation is CASSPAKIPNTEAFF. This chain uses TRBV18 with TRBJ1-1; D gene unclear. The CDR3 consists of 15 residues. V lost 3 bases, J lost 1 base, and 12 bases lay in between. Germline-derived CDR1 and CDR2 are KGHSH and LQKENI.